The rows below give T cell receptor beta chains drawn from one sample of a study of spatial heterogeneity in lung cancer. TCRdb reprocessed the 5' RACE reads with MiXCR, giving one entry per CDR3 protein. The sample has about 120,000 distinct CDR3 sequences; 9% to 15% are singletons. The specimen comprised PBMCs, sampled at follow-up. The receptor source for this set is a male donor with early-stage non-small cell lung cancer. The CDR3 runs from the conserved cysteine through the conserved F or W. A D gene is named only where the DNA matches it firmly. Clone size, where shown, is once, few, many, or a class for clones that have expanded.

TGTGCCAGCAAAATCGGGACGGTATTAAATGAAAAACTGTTTTTT	CASKIGTVLNEKLFF	many	TRBV6-6	TRBJ1-4	NA
TGCGCCAGCAGTACAGTTCCATCCGAAAAACTGTTTTTT	CASSTVPSEKLFF	many	TRBV10-2	TRBJ1-4	NA
TGTGCCATCAACCCCGGCTTTGATTCACCCCTCCACTTT	CAINPGFDSPLHF	many	TRBV10-3	TRBJ1-6	NA
TGTGCCAGTAGTATTAGCAGGGCCGATAATTCACCCCTCCACTTT	CASSISRADNSPLHF	NA	TRBV19	TRBJ1-6	NA
TGTGCCAGCAGCTTAGCTCAGGCGGGGGGAGAGACCCAGTACTTC	CASSLAQAGGETQYF	NA	TRBV7-2	TRBJ2-5	TRBD2
TGTGCCAGCAGCCAAGGACCCGGGACAGAAAACATTCAGTACTTC	CASSQGPGTENIQYF	few	TRBV14	TRBJ2-4	TRBD1
TGCAGCGTGACTACGGGACAGTACCTTACAGAGCAGTACTTC	CSVTTGQYLTEQYF	many	TRBV29-1	TRBJ2-7	TRBD1
TGCAGTGCCCGTCGTCCGTTCAGGACAGATACGCAGTATTTT	CSARRPFRTDTQYF	many	TRBV20-1	TRBJ2-3	NA
TGCGCCAGCAGCCGGGACGCAGCTAATGAAAAACTGTTTTTT	CASSRDAANEKLFF	few	TRBV5-1	TRBJ1-4	NA
TGTGCCAGTAGTATATGGGGACCGGACAGGGGATCCCAGCCCCAGCATTTT	CASSIWGPDRGSQPQHF	many	TRBV19	TRBJ1-5	TRBD1
TGTGCCAGCAGCCTCAGGGGGCGTCGTGGTAATGAAAAACTGTTTTTT	CASSLRGRRGNEKLFF	NA	TRBV3-1	TRBJ1-4	TRBD1
TGTGCCAGCGGTTTGGGGAGCTCCTATAATTCACCCCTCCACTTT	CASGLGSSYNSPLHF	NA	TRBV27	TRBJ1-6	NA
TGCGCCAGCAGCCAAGAATCACAGGGTGGATACGAGCAGTACTTC	CASSQESQGGYEQYF	NA	TRBV4-3	TRBJ2-7	NA
TGTGCCAGCAGTTTACGACAGATGAACACTGAAGCTTTCTTT	CASSLRQMNTEAFF	many	TRBV27	TRBJ1-1	NA
TGTGCCAGCAGTTACCGGGGGGCAGATCAGCCCCAGCATTTT	CASSYRGADQPQHF	few	TRBV6-2/TRBV6-3	TRBJ1-5	NA